Described below is a single T cell receptor (beta chain) sequence and its context. Its antigen is not known. This specimen belongs to a study of shared clonotypes between healthy human individuals. As for the study in general: Researchers assigned three CD4 naive, three CD4 memory, two CD8 naive and one CD8 memory plate to each donor.

Findings of the study overall: The sampled material consisted only of blood, and tissue repertoires are likely to differ. Rarefaction indicated that sorted-subset sequencing remained incomplete although depth was large.

Germline V gene lookup returns CDR1 GTSNPN and CDR2 SVGIG (reference sequence). The J segment lost 9 bases and the V segment lost 4 bases, leaving 12 bases of the junction unmatched. This CDR3 has 14 residues. Assay execution took place at the deep level. Produced via immunoSEQ multiplex PCR; TCRdb's table is partial and in-frame only. The sample holds some 2,100,000 clones, 90% to 97% seen once. The sequenced material came from naive CD4+ T cells sorted from blood. Subset of the sample: CD45RA+ positively selected. The sequence was obtained from a man between 18 and 35 years old in good health. The V and J genes are TRBV30 and TRBJ1-2; 9 bases map to TRBD1. CDR3 protein: CAWTKYGTGLSYTF. The CDR3 nucleotides are TGTGCCTGGACTAAATATGGGACAGGGTTGAGCTACACCTTC.